Below, 7 T cell receptor beta chains from the same sample are listed, as sequenced in a study of blood T cell repertoires in COVID-19. Profiled with immunoSEQ multiplex PCR; TCRdb holds only in-frame clones, not every one. The sample holds about 480,000 clones, around 89% seen once. The sequenced material came from PBMCs or T cells enriched from blood (not recorded which). The receptors were gathered from a woman aged 40 to 49 who had recovered from COVID-19.

The chain employs TRBV5-6 and TRBJ2-2; 9 nucleotides line up with TRBD2. V was clipped by 0 bases and J by 4 bases; unmatched bases: 7. The CDR3 contains 17 residues. The V gene's germline CDR1 is SGHDT and CDR2 YYEEEE. The CDR3: CASSLASSGKVTGELFF. In DNA, the CDR3 is TGTGCCAGCAGCTTGGCGTCTAGCGGGAAAGTCACCGGGGAGCTGTTTTTT.

The chain carries TRBV5-4 and TRBJ1-2; TRBD1 matches 9 bases. CDR3 length: 15 amino acids. Germline assignment: CDR1 SGHNT and CDR2 YYREEE (reference sequence). V lost 1 base and J lost 4; bases outside the gene matches: 5. CDR3 protein: CASSLIQGAAYGYTF. The CDR3 DNA sequence: TGTGCCAGCAGCTTGATACAGGGGGCAGCCTATGGCTACACCTTC.

The chain combines TRBV7-9 with TRBJ1-1; the D gene is possibly TRBD1 (6 bases). Trimming removed 7 bases from V and 3 bases from J, with 15 bases in between. In germline, CDR1 is SEHNR, CDR2 FQNEAQ (reference sequence). This CDR3 contains 14 residues. As DNA, the CDR3 is TGTGCCAGCACCCCCGGACAGACCTACACTGAAGCTTTCTTT. Translating it yields CASTPGQTYTEAFF.

This clone was recorded once. This chain uses TRBV7-9 with TRBJ2-7; D not certain. V lost 3 bases, J lost 3 bases, and 9 bases lay in between. Germline loops: CDR1 SEHNR, CDR2 FQNEAQ (reference sequence). There are 13 residues in the CDR3. CDR3 protein: CASSFPSGYEQYF. The CDR3 DNA follows: TGTGCCAGCAGCTTTCCGTCCGGCTACGAGCAGTACTTC.

V is TRBV13 and J is TRBJ2-2, with a possible D match to TRBD2 (5 bases). The CDR3 runs to 13 residues. CDR1 is PRHDT and CDR2 is FYEKMQ in the germline V gene (reference sequence). The V gene lost 5 bases and the J gene lost 7 bases, with 11 bases spanning the gap. DNA of the CDR3: TGTGCCAGCAGCCCCACGAGGGTCGGGGAGCTGTTTTTT. Protein sequence: CASSPTRVGELFF.

V is TRBV3-1 (or the pseudogene TRBV3-2) and J is TRBJ1-2; maybe TRBD1 (5 bases). Trimming removed 6 bases from V and 4 bases from J, with 18 bases in between. This CDR3 is 15 amino acids long. Looked up from germline, CDR1 is LGHDT and CDR2 is YNNKEL (reference sequence). Here the CDR3 reads CASRDRTNLGYGYTF. CDR3 DNA: TGTGCCAGCAGGGATCGGACAAACCTAGGCTATGGCTACACCTTC.

This chain joins TRBV12-5 and TRBJ2-4, with 9 bases aligning to TRBD1. The germline V gene has CDR1 LGHNT and CDR2 FRNRAP. The CDR3 is made up of 17 amino acids. V dropped 7 bases and J dropped 1; count of bases not matched to a gene: 11. The CDR3 loop reads CASVRTRTGVAKNIQYF. CDR3 in DNA: TGTGCTAGTGTGCGAACAAGGACAGGGGTTGCCAAAAACATTCAGTACTTC.